This entry describes one TCR beta chain. This clone's antigen is unknown. No much larger clonotype is one base removed from it; base qualities were not supplied. This record belongs to a study of early T cells in non-severe SARS-CoV-2 infection listed by TCRdb under 2021. With respect to the entire study: Because TCR sequencing relied on bulk RNA taken from unsorted whole blood, pairing of alpha and beta chains was not possible.

The germline V gene encodes CDR1 MDHEN and CDR2 SYDVKM. From cysteine to phenylalanine, the CDR3 is 13 amino acids long. This entry keeps only the CDR3 DNA: 39 bases, framed from base 1. V gives up 2 bases and J gives up 7 bases, and the segment between their germline ends measures 9 bases. This was a case-control study nested in a cohort of healthcare workers in London, UK, who had nasopharyngeal swab PCR tests and blood samples taken every week. Healthcare workers were enrolled in the week of the UK lockdown, from 23 to 31 March 2020, and were followed every week for up to roughly 16 weeks. Overall results and qualifications from the work: VDJdb matching was skewed toward anti-spike CD8 responses, so virus-specific expansions were likely underestimated and private and CD4 specificities were missed.

Library preparation was by 5' RACE. Instrument on record: NextSeq 500. To correct for sequencing error and PCR bias, the TCR library protocol tagged individual cDNA molecules with unique molecular identifiers. Sequencing covered both TCR alpha and beta chains, and within each sample the abundances of alpha and beta sequences were tightly co-correlated. The authors' analysis ran thus. Decombinator V4 was used to perform V gene, J gene and CDR3 annotation of TCR sequences. TCRs were defined as expanded if a significant change between any two time points was detected under a Poisson model with p below 0.0001. TCR abundances were normalised to the total number of TCRs sequenced in each sample and reported as counts per million. TRAV1-2 paired with TRAJ12, TRAJ20 or TRAJ33 defined MAIT TCRs, while TRAV10 paired with TRAJ18 defined iNKT TCRs. VDJdb, accessed 1 November 2021, was searched for CMV, EBV and SARS-CoV-2 annotated TCRs, excluding TCRs annotated for multiple antigens. The public reads were run again by TCRdb, first through fastp at Q25 and then through MiXCR, and only productive beta chains were kept. For every CDR3 protein sequence, its rows merge into one entry that carries the most common genes and DNA. None of the V and J calls come from the authors' own analysis; TCRdb made them. The sample profile shows approximately 56,000 distinct CDR3 sequences; about 16% of them were found once. Roughly 4.3% of the sample belongs to the ten largest clones.

This sample comprised whole blood, obtained at baseline. The V gene is TRBV28 and the J gene is TRBJ2-1, with the D segment identity uncertain. The clonotype originates from an adult who was a healthcare worker with PCR-confirmed SARS-CoV-2 infection or an uninfected control (not recorded which). The DNA sequence is TGTGCCAGCAGTTTAACCCAGGATAATGAGCAGTTCTTC. Translated, it reads CASSLTQDNEQFF.